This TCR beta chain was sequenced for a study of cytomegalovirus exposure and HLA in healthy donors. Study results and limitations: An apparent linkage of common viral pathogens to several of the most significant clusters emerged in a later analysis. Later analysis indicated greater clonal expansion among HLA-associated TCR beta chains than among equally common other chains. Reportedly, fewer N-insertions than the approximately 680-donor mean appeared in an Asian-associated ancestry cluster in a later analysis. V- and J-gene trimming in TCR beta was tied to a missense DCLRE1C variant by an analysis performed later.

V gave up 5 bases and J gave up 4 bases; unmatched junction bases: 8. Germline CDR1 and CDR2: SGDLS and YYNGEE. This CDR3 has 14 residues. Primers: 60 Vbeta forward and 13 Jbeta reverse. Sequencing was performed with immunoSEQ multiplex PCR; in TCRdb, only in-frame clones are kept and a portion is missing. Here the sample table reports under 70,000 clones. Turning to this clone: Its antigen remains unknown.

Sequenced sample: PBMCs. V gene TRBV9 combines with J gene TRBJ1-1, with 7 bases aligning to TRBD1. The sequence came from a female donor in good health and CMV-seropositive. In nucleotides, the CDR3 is TGTGCCAGCAGTATACAGGGGACAATCACTGAAGCTTTCTTT. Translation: CASSIQGTITEAFF.